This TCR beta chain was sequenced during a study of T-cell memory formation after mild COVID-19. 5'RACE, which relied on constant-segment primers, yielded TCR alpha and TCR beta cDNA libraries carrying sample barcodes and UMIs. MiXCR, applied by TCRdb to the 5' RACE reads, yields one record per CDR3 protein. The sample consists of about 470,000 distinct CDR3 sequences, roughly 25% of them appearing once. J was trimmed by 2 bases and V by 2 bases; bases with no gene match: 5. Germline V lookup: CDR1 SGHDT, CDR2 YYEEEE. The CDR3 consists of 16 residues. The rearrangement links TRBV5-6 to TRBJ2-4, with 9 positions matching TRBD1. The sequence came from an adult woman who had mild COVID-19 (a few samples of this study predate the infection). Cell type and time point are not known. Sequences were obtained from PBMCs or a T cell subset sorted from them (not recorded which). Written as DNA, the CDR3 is TGTGCCAGCAGCTTCCAACAGGGGGCTCCCAAAAACATTCAGTACTTC. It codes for CASSFQQGAPKNIQYF.